This TCR beta chain derives from a study of OX40 agonist ivuxolimab in advanced cancers. On the study more broadly: Three patients had partial responses: one hepatocellular carcinoma, two cutaneous melanoma.

Germline lookup yields CDR1 SNHLY and CDR2 FYNNEI. The CDR3 runs 15 residues. After removal of 8 bases from V and 6 bases from J, the junction contained 9 bases not matched to a gene. Measured with immunoSEQ multiplex PCR; TCRdb has only the in-frame clones, and not every one. The sample lists around 60,000 clones; 86% were seen once. This clonotype originated in an adult with an advanced solid tumor such as melanoma, head and neck, liver or kidney cancer. The source material was CD4+ or CD8+ T cells sorted from blood, sampled in a trial of the OX40 agonist ivuxolimab. The gene calls are TRBV2 and TRBJ1-6; 8 bases fit TRBD1. The CDR3, as DNA: TGTGCCAGCCCCGGTTTTCAGGGGGCTAATTCACCCCTCCACTTT. Amino acid sequence: CASPGFQGANSPLHF.